The sequence of this T cell receptor (beta chain) was determined in a study of beta chain features in type 1 diabetes. This clone has only a few counts. Sequenced material consisted of expressed TCRB transcripts (all of the isolated RNA was reverse transcribed). The data were produced by immunoSEQ multiplex PCR, yet TCRdb's version contains in-frame clones alone and is incomplete. The sample includes some 330,000 clones, roughly 9.6% of them seen just once. The germline V gene encodes CDR1 SGHVS and CDR2 FQNEAQ. V shed 7 bases, J shed 3 bases, and the junction held 3 bases outside the gene matches. This CDR3 contains 13 residues.

The sample comprised naive CD4+ T cells from blood. The clonotype originates from a woman in her twenties or thirties in good health. This sequence joins TRBV7-8 and TRBJ2-7; 10 bases agree with TRBD2. CDR3 sequence reads: CASTWTSGYEQYF. In nucleotides, the CDR3 is TGTGCCAGCACCTGGACTAGCGGCTACGAGCAGTACTTC.